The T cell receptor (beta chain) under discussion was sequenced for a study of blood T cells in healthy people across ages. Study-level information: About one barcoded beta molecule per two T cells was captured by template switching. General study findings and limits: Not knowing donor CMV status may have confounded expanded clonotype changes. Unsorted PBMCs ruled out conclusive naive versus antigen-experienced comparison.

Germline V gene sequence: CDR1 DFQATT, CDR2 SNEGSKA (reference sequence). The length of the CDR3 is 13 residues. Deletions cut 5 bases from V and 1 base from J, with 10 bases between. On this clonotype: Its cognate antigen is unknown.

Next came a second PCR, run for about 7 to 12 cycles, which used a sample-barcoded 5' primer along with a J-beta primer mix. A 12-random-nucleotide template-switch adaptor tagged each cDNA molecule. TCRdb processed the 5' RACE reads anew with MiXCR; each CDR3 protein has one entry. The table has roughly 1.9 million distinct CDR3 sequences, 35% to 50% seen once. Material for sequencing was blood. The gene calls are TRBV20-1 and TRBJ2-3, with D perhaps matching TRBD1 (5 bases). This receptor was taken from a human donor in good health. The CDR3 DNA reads TGCAGTGCTCTTCTGACAGGCACAGATACGCAGTATTTT. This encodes CSALLTGTDTQYF.